Listed here are 2 T cell receptor beta chains from one sample, sequenced in a study of radiation and T cells in renal cell carcinoma. Time point given: baseline pretreatment blood. The treatment denotes: 15 Gy SBRT to primary tumor, nephrectomy 4 weeks later. The data were produced by immunoSEQ multiplex PCR, yet TCRdb's version contains in-frame clones alone and is incomplete. The sample records about 150,000 clones, 70% to 90% being singletons. This specimen was blood, taken from a patient whose treatment included radiotherapy and nephrectomy. All receptors derive from a woman aged 50 to 65 with renal cell carcinoma.

This clone has a single count. The chain carries TRBV6-1 and TRBJ1-4; TRBD1 agrees at 8 bases. CDR1 is MNHNS and CDR2 is SASEGT in the germline V gene. V lost 4 bases and J lost 7; bases outside the gene matches: 5. This CDR3 has 14 amino acids. This chain's CDR3 is CASSVRGRGEKLFF. The CDR3 coding sequence is TGTGCCAGCAGTGTCAGGGGGCGGGGTGAAAAACTGTTTTTT.

The CDR3 nucleotides are TGTGCCAGCAGTTGGACACTCTTCTATGGCTACACCTTC. The encoded protein is CASSWTLFYGYTF. The J gene is TRBJ1-2, the V gene TRBV6-1, with a weak D call TRBD1 (5 bases). V lost 5 bases to trimming and J lost 4 bases, with 11 bases between them. This CDR3 spans 13 amino acids. Per germline, CDR1 MNHNS and CDR2 SASEGT.